This is a list of T cell receptor beta chains from one sample in a study of blood T cell repertoires in COVID-19. Sequencing was performed with immunoSEQ multiplex PCR; in TCRdb, only in-frame clones are kept and a portion is missing. Of 130,000 or so clones in the sample, 80% were seen once. The material sequenced was peripheral blood. Receptors were obtained from a man aged 60 to 75 with active or convalescent COVID-19. Each CDR3 is given with its conserved first and last residue. A D gene is named only where the DNA matches it firmly. Not every row has a clone size; where given, it reads once, few, many or a size class.

V	size	J	D	CDR3	DNA
TRBV27	NA	TRBJ2-1	TRBD2	CASSPRTSGTHEQFF	TGTGCCAGCAGCCCTAGGACTAGCGGGACCCATGAGCAGTTCTTC
TRBV9	NA	TRBJ2-2	NA	CASSAGFAGELFF	TGTGCCAGCAGCGCGGGATTCGCCGGGGAGCTGTTTTTT
TRBV29-1	NA	TRBJ2-7	NA	CSVEDRLYEQYF	TGCAGCGTTGAGGACAGACTCTACGAGCAGTACTTC
TRBV19	NA	TRBJ1-2	NA	CASSARGRNYGYTF	TGTGCCAGTAGTGCCCGTGGGAGAAACTATGGCTACACCTTC
TRBV18	NA	TRBJ2-3	NA	CASSPLQTSPLQNTQYF	TGTGCCAGCTCACCACTCCAGACTAGTCCCCTCCAGAATACGCAGTATTTT
TRBV19	NA	TRBJ2-7	NA	CASSIAPEGYEQYF	TGTGCCAGTAGTATAGCGCCAGAGGGCTACGAGCAGTACTTC
TRBV5-1	NA	TRBJ2-7	NA	CASSALQGSDEQYF	TGCGCCAGCAGCGCCTTACAGGGTTCGGACGAGCAGTACTTC
TRBV3-1/TRBV3-2	NA	TRBJ2-1	TRBD2	CASSQDRASGREQFF	TGTGCCAGCAGCCAAGATAGGGCTAGCGGGCGTGAGCAGTTCTTC
TRBV24-1	NA	TRBJ2-1	NA	CATSDPPSFEQFF	TGTGCCACCAGTGACCCACCTAGCTTTGAGCAGTTCTTC
TRBV29-1	NA	TRBJ2-7	NA	CSGLGYSYEQYF	TGCAGCGGTCTAGGATACTCCTACGAGCAGTACTTC
TRBV28	once	TRBJ2-7	TRBD1	CASSRAGQAYEQYF	TGTGCCAGCAGTAGGGCGGGACAGGCCTACGAGCAGTACTTC
TRBV11-2	NA	TRBJ2-1	NA	CASSFSPQRAYNEQFF	TGTGCCAGCAGCTTCTCCCCCCAGCGGGCATACAATGAGCAGTTCTTC
TRBV7-9	NA	TRBJ2-7	TRBD2	CASSFAGGGGSYEQYF	TGTGCCAGCAGCTTCGCAGGAGGCGGGGGATCCTACGAGCAGTACTTC
TRBV11-2	NA	TRBJ2-7	NA	CASSLVRGDEQYF	TGTGCCAGCAGCTTAGTCAGGGGGGACGAGCAGTACTTC
TRBV7-9	NA	TRBJ2-7	NA	CASSLHGTGYEQYF	TGTGCCAGCAGCCTTCATGGAACAGGCTACGAGCAGTACTTC
TRBV15	NA	TRBJ2-2	NA	CATSRAVNTGELFF	TGTGCCACCAGCAGAGCAGTAAACACCGGGGAGCTGTTTTTT
TRBV11-2	NA	TRBJ2-1	TRBD2	CASSSPGLVTNEQFF	TGTGCCAGCAGCTCTCCGGGACTAGTAACCAATGAGCAGTTCTTC
TRBV18	once	TRBJ2-1	TRBD2	CASSPLVTAGGNYNEQFF	TGTGCCAGCTCACCCCTGGTTACAGCGGGAGGCAATTACAATGAGCAGTTCTTC
TRBV14	NA	TRBJ2-7	TRBD1	CASSSQGGYEQYF	TGTGCCAGCAGCTCACAGGGGGGCTACGAGCAGTACTTC
TRBV19	NA	TRBJ1-5	TRBD1	CASSIGQGGVQPQHF	TGTGCCAGTAGTATTGGTCAGGGGGGCGTTCAGCCCCAGCATTTT
TRBV19	NA	TRBJ2-7	TRBD1	CASSIGRGMSYEQYF	TGTGCCAGTAGTATAGGCAGGGGGATGTCCTACGAGCAGTACTTC
TRBV19	NA	TRBJ2-7	NA	CASSVGPGEQYF	TGTGCCAGTAGTGTCGGACCGGGGGAGCAGTACTTC
TRBV20-1	NA	TRBJ2-7	NA	CSARDSYEQYF	TGCAGTGCTCGCGACTCCTACGAGCAGTACTTC
TRBV5-1	NA	TRBJ2-7	NA	CASSPDNYEQYF	TGCGCCAGCAGCCCTGACAACTACGAGCAGTACTTC
TRBV7-3	NA	TRBJ2-6	NA	CASSFATSPSGANVLTF	TGTGCCAGCAGCTTCGCGACATCCCCCTCTGGGGCCAACGTCCTGACTTTC
TRBV30	NA	TRBJ1-1	NA	CAWNPGLTEAFF	TGTGCCTGGAATCCAGGCCTCACTGAAGCTTTCTTT